This TCR beta chain came from a study of identical twins. CDR3 size: 15 residues. V was trimmed by 4 bases and J by 5 bases, leaving 13 bases between them. Germline CDR1 reads SGHRS; CDR2 reads YFSETQ. A note on this clonotype: Its target is unknown.

Study-wide results and limits: Zero-insertion analyses could be partly confounded by invariant MAIT and iNKT cells.

TCRdb called the 5' RACE reads again in MiXCR, with one record for every CDR3 protein. Counted here are approximately 490,000 distinct CDR3 sequences, more than 20% occurring once; the ten biggest clones make up approximately 0.5%. These data were also filed under a second study, of yellow fever vaccine responses in identical twins.

The rearrangement joins TRBV5-1 to TRBJ2-6, with no clear D. Sequencing was carried out using CD4+ T cells sorted from blood. This clonotype was sampled from a woman between 18 and 30 years old in good health. The CDR3 sequence: CASSIGTLWANVLTF. The CDR3 DNA reads as TGCGCCAGCAGCATTGGAACTCTGTGGGCCAACGTCCTGACTTTC.